The 18 T cell receptor beta chains presented below share a single source sample, sequenced in a study of blood T cell repertoires in COVID-19. Using immunoSEQ multiplex PCR, the repertoire was profiled, and TCRdb retains in-frame clones only, with some absent. The data contain around 280,000 clones, just under 90% of them singletons. Specimen: peripheral blood. These receptors originate from a woman between 25 and 40 years old with COVID-19, enrolled during active disease.

DNA of the CDR3: TGTGCCAGCAGCTTCTTAATTCACCGGGACATAAAGGATTCACCCCTCCACTTT. Its protein is CASSFLIHRDIKDSPLHF. The chain employs TRBV7-9 and TRBJ1-6; weak D call: TRBD1 (6 bases). V dropped 3 bases and J dropped 8 bases, with 23 bases sitting between them. This CDR3 contains 18 residues. Germline-derived CDR1 and CDR2 are SEHNR and FQNEAQ (reference sequence). The complete variable domain, with remaining parts taken from reference TRBV7-9 and TRBJ1-6, reads DTGVSQNPRHKITKRGQNVTFRCDPISEHNRLYWYRQTLGQGPEFLTYFQNEAQLEKSRLLSDRFSAERPKGSFSTLEIQRTEQGDSAMYLCASSFLIHRDIKDSPLHFGNGTRLTVT.

This clone appeared a few times. The V gene is TRBV19, the J gene TRBJ1-1; D gene uncertain. The germline V and J ends were trimmed by 11 bases and 3 bases, with 19 bases remaining between them. Per the germline V gene, CDR1 is LNHDA and CDR2 is SQIVND (reference sequence). This CDR3 is 14 amino acids long. The CDR3 DNA follows: TGTGCCTCAATAGACCCGGGGTGGGACACTGAAGCTTTCTTT. It encodes CASIDPGWDTEAFF.

V gene TRBV4-1 combines with J gene TRBJ1-2; D perhaps matches TRBD1 (6 bases). The V and J ends lost 0 bases and 4 bases respectively, with 12 bases between them. Per germline, CDR1 MGHRA and CDR2 YSYEKL. The CDR3 loop spans 15 amino acids. The CDR3 sequence: CASSQDKDSPYGYTF. In DNA form, the CDR3 reads TGCGCCAGCAGCCAAGACAAGGACAGCCCCTATGGCTACACCTTC.

CDR3 sequence reads: CASSHIQETQYF. CDR3 nucleotide sequence: TGTGCCAGCAGTCACATACAAGAGACCCAGTACTTC. The chain has TRBV12-3 or TRBV12-4 and TRBJ2-5; no clear D gene. The V end was cut by 5 bases, the J end by 2 bases, with 6 bases between. The CDR3 has 12 residues.

This clone showed up just once. The genes are TRBV2 and TRBJ1-2, with D hard to call. There are 11 residues in the CDR3. Per germline, CDR1 SNHLY and CDR2 FYNNEI. The V and J ends lost 3 bases and 7 bases respectively, with 6 bases between them. The CDR3 DNA reads as TGTGCCAGCAGTGACCCGAGTGGCTACACCTTC. Its translation: CASSDPSGYTF. The full variable domain, in which reference TRBV2 and TRBJ1-2 provide the parts outside the CDR3, is EPEVTQTPSHQVTQMGQEVILRCVPISNHLYFYWYRQILGQKVEFLVSFYNNEISEKSEIFDDQFSVERPDGSNFTLKIRSTKLEDSAMYFCASSDPSGYTFGSGTRLTVV.

The chain carries TRBV21-1 and TRBJ2-1; the table gives TRBD2 as D, unverified against the DNA. TRBV21-1 is tagged as a pseudogene. This CDR3 is 16 amino acids long. In nucleotides, the CDR3 is TGTGCCAGCAGCAATAATCCCCCTAGAGGCGAACATGAGCAGTTCTTC. As protein: CASSNNPPRGEHEQFF.

The chain combines TRBV18 with TRBJ2-7; tentative D call: TRBD2 (5 bases). The germline V gene encodes CDR1 KGHSH and CDR2 LQKENI. The CDR3 totals 16 residues. Trimming took off 4 bases at V and 0 bases at J, with 16 bases between the two ends. The CDR3 sequence is CASSRIRGPSSYEQYF. Here the CDR3 DNA reads TGTGCCAGCTCACGGATCCGGGGTCCTAGCTCCTACGAGCAGTACTTC.

This clone was seen once. The chain couples TRBV18 to TRBJ1-5; TRBD1 agrees at 9 bases. This CDR3 spans 15 amino acids. V lost 5 bases to trimming and J lost 3 bases; unmatched junction nucleotides: 5. The germline V gene encodes CDR1 KGHSH and CDR2 LQKENI. The DNA for the CDR3 is TGTGCCAGCTCATGGACAGGGGAAGACAATCAGCCCCAGCATTTT. Translation gives CASSWTGEDNQPQHF.

The genes are TRBV7-8 and TRBJ1-4; no clear D gene. Trimming pared 0 bases from V and 5 bases from J, leaving 13 bases between. This CDR3 is built from 16 residues. Germline CDR1 and CDR2: SGHVS and FQNEAQ. CDR3 sequence (DNA): TGTGCCAGCAGCTTAGCTCGGACTCCCTGGAATGAAAAACTGTTTTTT. Protein sequence: CASSLARTPWNEKLFF.

This clone was detected only a few times. The chain carries TRBV19 and TRBJ1-1; TRBD1 aligns across 11 bases. V was clipped by 11 bases and J by 11 bases; unmatched bases: 16. Looked up from germline, CDR1 is LNHDA and CDR2 is SQIVND (reference sequence). The CDR3 totals 14 residues. The CDR3 protein is CAVSDRGQGVGAFF. The CDR3, as DNA: TGTGCCGTTTCCGATCGGGGACAGGGGGTAGGGGCTTTCTTT. The full variable domain, with the rest looked up from reference TRBV19 and TRBJ1-1, is DGGITQSPKYLFRKEGQNVTLSCEQNLNHDAMYWYRQDPGQGLRLIYYSQIVNDFQKGDIAEGYSVSREKKESFPLTVTSAQKNPTAFYLCAVSDRGQGVGAFFGQGTRLTVV.

The chain joins TRBV6-5 to TRBJ1-1; D uncertain. The germline V gene encodes CDR1 MNHEY and CDR2 SVGAGI. This CDR3 is 11 amino acids long. The V end was cut by 8 bases, the J end by 1 base, with 5 bases between. Here the CDR3 reads CASLENTEAFF. The CDR3 DNA is TGTGCCAGCCTAGAGAACACTGAAGCTTTCTTT.

The chain combines TRBV3-1 (or the pseudogene TRBV3-2) with TRBJ1-2; D ambiguous. CDR1 LGHDT and CDR2 YNNKEL come from the germline V gene (reference sequence). The CDR3 spans 16 residues. V was shortened by 2 bases and J by 4 bases, with 17 bases between the two germline ends. The CDR3, as DNA: TGTGCCAGCAGCCAATCCCCTCAGTCTCTTTTCTATGGCTACACCTTC. Translation: CASSQSPQSLFYGYTF.

The gene calls are TRBV28 and TRBJ1-2; 8 bases map to TRBD1. Germline-derived CDR1 and CDR2 are MDHEN and SYDVKM. CDR3 length equals 15 residues. V was clipped by 6 bases and J by 4 bases; unmatched bases: 10. The CDR3 reads CASRYSNRGGYGYTF. DNA of the CDR3: TGTGCCAGCAGATACTCCAACAGGGGGGGCTATGGCTACACCTTC.

This clone appeared a single time. Other DNA sequences in the sample encode the same CDR3. The chain carries TRBV5-1 and TRBJ1-1, with D unresolved. Germline V gene sequence: CDR1 SGHRS, CDR2 YFSETQ. Deletions cut 3 bases from V and 0 bases from J, with 9 bases between. The CDR3 covers 14 residues. CDR3 region: CASSSTGMNTEAFF. DNA of the CDR3: TGCGCCAGCAGCTCTACCGGGATGAACACTGAAGCTTTCTTT. Together with reference TRBV5-1 and TRBJ1-1, the CDR3 gives the full variable domain: KAGVTQTPRYLIKTRGQQVTLSCSPISGHRSVSWYQQTPGQGLQFLFEYFSETQRNKGNFPGRFSGRQFSNSRSEMNVSTLELGDSALYLCASSSTGMNTEAFFGQGTRLTVV.

The chain couples TRBV19 to TRBJ1-3; perhaps TRBD1 as D (5 bases). Per germline, CDR1 LNHDA and CDR2 SQIVND (reference sequence). This CDR3 contains 14 residues. Between the trimmed V and J ends, which lost 6 bases and 1 base, there was a span of 10 bases. The CDR3 protein is CASRSRGSGNTIYF. The CDR3 nucleotides read TGTGCCAGTAGGAGTCGGGGGTCTGGAAACACCATATATTTT.

The chain employs TRBV6-1 and TRBJ2-1; 11 bases agree with TRBD1. Germline V gives CDR1 MNHNS, CDR2 SASEGT. The CDR3 loop spans 16 amino acids. J was trimmed by 4 bases and V by 3 bases; bases with no gene match: 5. CDR3 loop: CASSDRGTGGYNEQFF. The DNA for the CDR3 is TGTGCCAGCAGTGACCGCGGGACAGGGGGTTACAATGAGCAGTTCTTC.

The chain employs TRBV28 and TRBJ1-2, with a weak D call TRBD1 (6 bases). The CDR3 totals 13 residues. Trimming shortened V by 2 bases and J by 8 bases, and 12 bases separated the two germline ends. CDR1 and CDR2 from the germline V gene are MDHEN and SYDVKM. CDR3 residues: CASSLTGTLGYTF. The DNA for the CDR3 is TGTGCCAGCAGTTTAACCGGGACACTAGGCTACACCTTC.

The rearrangement links TRBV5-6 to TRBJ1-2; D remains unclear. Looked up from germline, CDR1 is SGHDT and CDR2 is YYEEEE. Trimming cost V 0 bases and J 7 bases, with 4 bases left between them. CDR3 length: 11 residues. The CDR3 sequence: CASSLAGGYTF. The CDR3 nucleotides read TGTGCCAGCAGCTTGGCAGGTGGCTACACCTTC.